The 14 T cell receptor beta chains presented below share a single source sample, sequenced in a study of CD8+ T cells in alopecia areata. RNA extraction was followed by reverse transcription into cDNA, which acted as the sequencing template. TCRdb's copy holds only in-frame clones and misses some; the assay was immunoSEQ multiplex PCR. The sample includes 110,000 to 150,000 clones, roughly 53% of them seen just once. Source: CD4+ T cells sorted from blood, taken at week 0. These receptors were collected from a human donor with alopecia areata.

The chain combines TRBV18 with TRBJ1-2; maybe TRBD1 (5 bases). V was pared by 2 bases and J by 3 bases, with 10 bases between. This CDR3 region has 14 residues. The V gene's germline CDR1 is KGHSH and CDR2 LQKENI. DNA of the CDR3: TGTGCCAGCTCACCAGGATCCAGGGACTATGGCTACACCTTC. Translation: CASSPGSRDYGYTF.

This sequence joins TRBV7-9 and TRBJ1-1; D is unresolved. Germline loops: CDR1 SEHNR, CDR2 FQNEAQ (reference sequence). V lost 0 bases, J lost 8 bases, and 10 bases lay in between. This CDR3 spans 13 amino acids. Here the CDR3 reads CASSLAGEAEAFF. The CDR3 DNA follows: TGTGCCAGCAGCTTAGCCGGGGAGGCCGAAGCTTTCTTT.

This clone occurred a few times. DNA of the CDR3: TGCAGCGTTCAAGGGGGAGATACGCAGTATTTT. As protein: CSVQGGDTQYF. The chain has TRBV29-1 and TRBJ2-3; a weak D match, TRBD1 (6 bases). The V gene lost 5 bases and the J gene lost 5 bases, with 8 bases spanning the gap. This CDR3 has 11 residues. CDR1 and CDR2 from the germline V gene are SQVTM and ANQGSEA.

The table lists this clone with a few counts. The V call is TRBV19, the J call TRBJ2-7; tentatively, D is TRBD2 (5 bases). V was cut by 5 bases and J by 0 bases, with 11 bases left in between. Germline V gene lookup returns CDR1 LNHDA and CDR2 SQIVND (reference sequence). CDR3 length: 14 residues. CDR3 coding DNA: TGTGCCAGTAGTCCCAGGAGGAGCTCCTACGAGCAGTACTTC. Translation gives CASSPRRSSYEQYF.

CDR3 region: CASSWPRDRGQMGGYTF. In DNA form, the CDR3 reads TGTGCCAGCAGCTGGCCCCGGGACAGGGGGCAGATGGGGGGCTACACCTTC. The chain has TRBV7-9 and TRBJ1-2; 12 nucleotides match TRBD1. The germline gives CDR1 SEHNR, CDR2 FQNEAQ (reference sequence). The V and J ends lost 4 bases and 8 bases, in that order; junction bases with no gene match: 14. This CDR3 is 17 amino acids long. The whole variable domain, remainder taken from reference TRBV7-9 and TRBJ1-2, is DTGVSQNPRHKITKRGQNVTFRCDPISEHNRLYWYRQTLGQGPEFLTYFQNEAQLEKSRLLSDRFSAERPKGSFSTLEIQRTEQGDSAMYLCASSWPRDRGQMGGYTFGSGTRLTVV.

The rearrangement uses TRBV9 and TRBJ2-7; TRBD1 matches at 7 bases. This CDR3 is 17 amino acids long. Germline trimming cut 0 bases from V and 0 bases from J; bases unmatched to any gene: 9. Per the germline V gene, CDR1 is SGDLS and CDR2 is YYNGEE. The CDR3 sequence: CASSVASGQGDSYEQYF. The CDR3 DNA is TGTGCCAGCAGCGTAGCTAGTGGTCAGGGGGACTCCTACGAGCAGTACTTC. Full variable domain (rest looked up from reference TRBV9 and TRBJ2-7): DSGVTQTPKHLITATGQRVTLRCSPRSGDLSVYWYQQSLDQGLQFLIQYYNGEERAKGNILERFSAQQFPDLHSELNLSSLELGDSALYFCASSVASGQGDSYEQYFGPGTRLTVT.

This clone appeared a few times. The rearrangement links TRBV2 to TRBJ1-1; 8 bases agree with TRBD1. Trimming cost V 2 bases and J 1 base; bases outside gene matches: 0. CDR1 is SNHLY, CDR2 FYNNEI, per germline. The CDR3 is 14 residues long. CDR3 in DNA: TGTGCCAGCAGTGAACAGGGGGCGAACACTGAAGCTTTCTTT. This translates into CASSEQGANTEAFF. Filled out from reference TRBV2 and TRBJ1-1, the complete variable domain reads EPEVTQTPSHQVTQMGQEVILRCVPISNHLYFYWYRQILGQKVEFLVSFYNNEISEKSEIFDDQFSVERPDGSNFTLKIRSTKLEDSAMYFCASSEQGANTEAFFGQGTRLTVV.

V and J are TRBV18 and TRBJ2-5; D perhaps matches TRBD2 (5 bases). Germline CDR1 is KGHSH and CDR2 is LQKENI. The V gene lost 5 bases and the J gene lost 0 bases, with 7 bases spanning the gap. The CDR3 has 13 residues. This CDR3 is CASSTGNQETQYF. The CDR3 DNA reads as TGTGCCAGCTCAACGGGAAACCAAGAGACCCAGTACTTC. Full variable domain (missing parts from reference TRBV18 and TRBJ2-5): NAGVMQNPRHLVRRRGQEARLRCSPMKGHSHVYWYRQLPEEGLKFMVYLQKENIIDESGMPKERFSAEFPKEGPSILRIQQVVRGDSAAYFCASSTGNQETQYFGPGTRLLVL.

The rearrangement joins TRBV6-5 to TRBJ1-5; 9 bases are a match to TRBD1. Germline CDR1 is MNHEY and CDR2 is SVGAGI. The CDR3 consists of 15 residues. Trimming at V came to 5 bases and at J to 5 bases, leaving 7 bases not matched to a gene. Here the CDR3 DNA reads TGTGCCAGCAGTCCCTGGGGACAGGGAGATCAGCCCCAGCATTTT. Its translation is CASSPWGQGDQPQHF.

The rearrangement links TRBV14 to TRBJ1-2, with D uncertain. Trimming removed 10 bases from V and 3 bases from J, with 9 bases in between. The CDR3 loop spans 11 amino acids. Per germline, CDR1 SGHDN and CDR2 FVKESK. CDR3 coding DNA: TGTGCCAAGCTACGGGACTATGGCTACACCTTC. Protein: CAKLRDYGYTF.

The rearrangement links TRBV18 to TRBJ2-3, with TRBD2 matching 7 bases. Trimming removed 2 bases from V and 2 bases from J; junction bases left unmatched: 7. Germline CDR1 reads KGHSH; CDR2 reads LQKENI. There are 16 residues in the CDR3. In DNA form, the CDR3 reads TGTGCCAGCTCACCATTCGAAGCGGGGAACACAGATACGCAGTATTTT. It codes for CASSPFEAGNTDTQYF.

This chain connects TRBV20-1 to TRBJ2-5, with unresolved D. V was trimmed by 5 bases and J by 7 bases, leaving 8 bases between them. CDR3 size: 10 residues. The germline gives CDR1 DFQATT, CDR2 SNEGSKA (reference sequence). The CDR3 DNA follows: TGCAGTGCTGGCACCGGGACCCAGTACTTC. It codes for CSAGTGTQYF.

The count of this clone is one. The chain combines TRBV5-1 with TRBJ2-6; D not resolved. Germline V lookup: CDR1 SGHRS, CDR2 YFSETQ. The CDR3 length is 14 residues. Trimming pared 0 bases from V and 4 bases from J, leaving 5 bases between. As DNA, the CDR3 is TGCGCCAGCAGCTTGGCCTACGGGGCCAACGTCCTGACTTTC. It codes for CASSLAYGANVLTF.

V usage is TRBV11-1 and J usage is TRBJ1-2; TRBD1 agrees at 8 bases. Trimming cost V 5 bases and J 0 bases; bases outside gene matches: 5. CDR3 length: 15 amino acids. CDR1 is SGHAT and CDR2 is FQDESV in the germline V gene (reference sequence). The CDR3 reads CASSRQGRSNYGYTF. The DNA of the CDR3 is TGTGCCAGCAGCCGACAGGGGAGGTCTAACTATGGCTACACCTTC.